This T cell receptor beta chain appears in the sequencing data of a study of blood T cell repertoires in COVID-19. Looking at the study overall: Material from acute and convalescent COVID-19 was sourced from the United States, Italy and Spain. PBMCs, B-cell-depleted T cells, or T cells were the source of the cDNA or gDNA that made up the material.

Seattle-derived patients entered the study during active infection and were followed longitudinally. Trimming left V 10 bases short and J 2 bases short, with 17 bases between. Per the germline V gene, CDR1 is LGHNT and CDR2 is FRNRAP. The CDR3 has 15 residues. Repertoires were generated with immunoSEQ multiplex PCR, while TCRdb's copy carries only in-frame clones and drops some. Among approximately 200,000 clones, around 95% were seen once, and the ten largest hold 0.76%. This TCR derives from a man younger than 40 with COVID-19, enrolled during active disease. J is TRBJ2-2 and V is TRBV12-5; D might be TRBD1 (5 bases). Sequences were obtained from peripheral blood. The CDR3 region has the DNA TGTGCTACCTCGATGATGGGGCTCAACACCGGGGAGCTGTTTTTT. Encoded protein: CATSMMGLNTGELFF. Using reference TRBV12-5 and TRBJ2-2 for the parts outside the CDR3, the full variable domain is DARVTQTPRHKVTEMGQEVTMRCQPILGHNTVFWYRQTMMQGLELLAYFRNRAPLDDSGMPKDRFSAEMPDATLATLKIQPSEPRDSAVYFCATSMMGLNTGELFFGEGSRLTVL.